This T cell receptor (beta chain) was captured by sequencing in a study of regulatory T cells in long-lasting Graves disease (dated by TCRdb to about 2021). General notes on the study: Patients with newly diagnosed Graves' disease had been on antithyroid drugs for under 3 months. Persistent Graves' disease patients were compared with newly diagnosed Graves' disease patients by peripheral blood TCR sequencing and RNA sequencing. The study was conducted in China and was registered as a clinical trial. A total of about 33 samples underwent TCR sequencing, from roughly 13 patients with persistent Graves' disease and approximately 20 patients with newly diagnosed Graves' disease.

The library was made by multiplex PCR. Reads for this sample came from an Illumina HiSeq 4000. iRepertoire HTBI primers and Arm-PCR amplification of CDR3 regions were used to construct TCR beta libraries. PCR products were gel purified before sequencing. On the authors' methods: Gene usage analysis of CDR3 amino acid clonotypes relied on the approximately 60 TRBV and around 13 TRBJ segments identified across samples. COPE and FqMerger were used to merge the filtered high-quality paired reads into contigs. BLAST was used to align contigs to the IMGT TRBV, TRBD and TRBJ reference genes, and CDR3 was defined following IMGT. Clonotypes above 0.1% frequency were classified as highly expanded clones. Shannon entropy was used to measure repertoire diversity, and the Gini coefficient was used to measure V-J evenness. A clonotype was considered public if more than one individual shared it. In TCRdb, the public reads were trimmed at Q25 with fastp and aligned with MiXCR, with productive beta chains retained. One record per CDR3 amino acid sequence lists the most common genes and DNA. The V and J calls and clone size are TCRdb's, not the authors'. This sample lists roughly 400,000 distinct CDR3 sequences; around 17% were detected once. The ten largest clones take up 20% to 25% of the sample.

CDR1 and CDR2 were assigned from the germline V gene (reference sequence) as DFQATT and SNEGSKA. CDR3 length: 14 amino acids, cysteine to phenylalanine. Only the CDR3 portion is preserved as DNA: 42 bases, with reading frame beginning at the first base. The V end gives up 3 bases and the J end 3 bases, leaving 5 bases in the junction not matched to a gene. The intended sense of this specimen's time point label: newly diagnosed GD, antithyroid drugs for less than 3 months. RNA was extracted from PBMCs in TRIzol for both TCR sequencing and RNA sequencing. Graves' disease was diagnosed according to American Thyroid Association guidelines. Recruitment of patients was carried out at an endocrinology department in Xi'an, China. Each patient gave about 8.1 milliliters of peripheral blood, collected in an EDTA anticoagulant tube. Ficoll Paque Plus density gradient separation was used to isolate PBMCs, and no further T cell sorting was done. RNA quality was checked with an Agilent 2100 Bioanalyzer and agarose gel, and concentration with a NanoDrop 2000.

This clonotype showed up many times. The clone's antigen remains unknown. No base quality values were provided; no much bigger clone lies one nucleotide off. Paper-wide results and their limitations: Peripheral blood alone was examined, since thyroid tissue, which constituted the primary lesion, could not be accessed. TRBV28, TRBJ1-2 and TRBJ2-5 were preferentially used in persistent disease, while TRBV20-1 and TRBJ2-1 were favored in newly diagnosed disease. A larger number of public clonotypes was shared among persistent patients (fewer than 3,000) than among newly diagnosed patients (around 880). As a limitation, the authors acknowledged that the small sample size may reduce accuracy. Lower TCR Shannon entropy and fewer highly expanded clones were observed in persistent Graves' disease patients than in newly diagnosed patients, which suggested clonal expansion. Sequencing and analysis were limited to the TCR beta chain.

These data also formed part of another study, on T cells in Graves' hyperthyroidism and ophthalmopathy. The second source states: A patient counted as having stable Graves' hyperthyroidism if no progression to ophthalmopathy occurred over 18 months of follow-up. The hyperthyroidism patients were between 18 and 65 years old and newly diagnosed, with a disease duration of less than 2 months. Exclusion was applied to patients with uncontrolled infections, other autoimmune diseases, pregnancy or lactation. Clinical symptoms, serum thyroxine and TRAb, thyroid ultrasound, and orbital computed tomography formed the basis for the diagnoses. The TCR CDR3 was subjected to a first round of RT-PCR using the HTBI primer set and the Qiagen OneStep RT-PCR kit. Blood samples also contained most of the expanded thyroid clonotypes (frequency above 0.001), which suggests that blood repertoires may reflect thyroid immune responses. In cross-validation, a model built on a 13 V-J signature told ophthalmopathy apart from stable hyperthyroidism with about 90% sensitivity and roughly 81% specificity, and in testing the same model reached 80%/75%. In validation, progression to ophthalmopathy was predicted by the model with 55% to 71% sensitivity and around 76% specificity, a median of about 6 months before onset. A discovery cohort of fewer than 110 patients, 43 with Graves' ophthalmopathy and roughly 59 with stable Graves' hyperthyroidism, was used to find distinguishing TCR V-J signatures. Prospective prediction of ophthalmopathy was tested in an independent validation cohort of fewer than 20 hyperthyroidism patients and some 17 patients who later progressed to ophthalmopathy. The approximately 90 discovery patients were randomly split 7:3 into training and test sets. Thyroid tissue and blood T-cell repertoires from about 6 Graves' hyperthyroidism patients were also compared in the study. Once sampling was done, hyperthyroidism patients were given methimazole at a starting dose of 30 mg daily, whereas ophthalmopathy patients were given high-dose intravenous methylprednisolone. A second multiplex PCR round built the libraries, followed by size selection and purification. Paired-end sequencing of the libraries was performed with 100 bp reads on an Illumina HiSeq2000. SOAPnuke was used to process the raw data, removing reads that contained adapters or uncalled bases, had a mean Phred below 15, or lacked an exact match to the constant primer or identifier. COPE v1.2.5 was used to merge high-quality paired reads, and clonotypes were defined as unique nucleotide sequences. Clonotypes were aligned to IMGT TRBV, TRBD and TRBJ reference segments using MiTCR v1.1. The analysis was restricted to V-J combinations with a frequency above 0.0001, which together covered 99% to 99.2% of the repertoires. The TCS score was defined as F50 (clonal expansion) divided by E x V (chaos), with BLOSUM62-based TCRdist calculated between CDR3 peptides within each V-J. Welch's t-statistics and random forest reduced roughly 540 V-J features to roughly 13, which were used in a naive Bayes classifier (R e1071). No statistical method was used to set the sample size in advance, and investigators knew the group allocation. TCR Vbeta CDR3 sequencing of approximately 140 peripheral blood samples (over 40 ophthalmopathy, about 80 hyperthyroidism and about 17 progressor patients) is reported in the paper.

This specimen consisted of peripheral blood mononuclear cells (PBMCs), obtained at new diagnosis, from a patient treated with antithyroid drugs. The chain links TRBV20-1 with TRBJ2-7, and TRBD2 aligns with 10 junction nucleotides. The sequence derives from a young woman with Graves disease. Donor details come from another sample of the same person, matched by shared clones. The CDR3 sequence is CSASLAGDLYEQYF. The nucleotide sequence is given as TGCAGTGCTAGTCTAGCGGGAGACCTCTACGAGCAGTACTTC.